The entry that follows covers one T cell receptor beta chain sequence. This specimen comes from a study of cytotoxic CD8 clonotypes in ibrutinib-treated CLL. This CDR3 comprises 15 residues. Trimming stripped 0 bases from V and 4 bases from J, with 14 bases between. The V gene's germline CDR1 is SGDLS and CDR2 YYNGEE. Clones were read by immunoSEQ multiplex PCR, and TCRdb kept only the in-frame ones, dropping some. The sample carries approximately 340,000 clones, about 64% recorded once. The sequence derives from a human donor with chronic lymphocytic leukemia. V is TRBV9 and J is TRBJ2-7; the D is unclear. Sample: PBMCs, taken after 36 months of ibrutinib treatment. The CDR3 nucleotides read TGTGCCAGCAGCGTAGGGCCTTGGGAAGGGTACGAGCAGTACTTC. Translation: CASSVGPWEGYEQYF.